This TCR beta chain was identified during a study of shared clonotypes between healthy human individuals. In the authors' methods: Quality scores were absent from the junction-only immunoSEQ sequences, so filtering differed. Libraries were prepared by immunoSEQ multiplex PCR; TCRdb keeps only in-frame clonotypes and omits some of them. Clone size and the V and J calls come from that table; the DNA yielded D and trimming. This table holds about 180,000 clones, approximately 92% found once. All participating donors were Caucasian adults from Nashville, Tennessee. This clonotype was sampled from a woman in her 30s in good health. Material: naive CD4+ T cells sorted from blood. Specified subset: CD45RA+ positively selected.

This CDR3 reads CASSLLASGSSYNEQFF. CDR3 nucleotides: TGTGCCAGCTCACTACTAGCTAGCGGGAGCTCCTACAATGAGCAGTTCTTC. The rearrangement links TRBV18 to TRBJ2-1; 10 bases agree with TRBD2. Germline assignment: CDR1 KGHSH and CDR2 LQKENI. The V gene end was trimmed by 4 bases and the J gene end by 0 bases; junction bases not matched to a gene: 6. The CDR3 loop spans 17 amino acids.